The TCR beta chain described here comes from a study of T cells after yellow fever vaccination (dated by TCRdb to between 2018 and 2021). At the level of the whole study: Libraries from fractions with low cell numbers were prepared with the SMART-Seq v4 Ultra Low Input RNA kit. To follow T-cell clones before and after both primary and booster YFV17D yellow fever vaccination, bulk TCR alpha and beta repertoires underwent longitudinal sequencing. Two healthy male donors, one aged 18 to 30 and one aged 30 to 39 years, were included in the cohort. Blood was collected at multiple timepoints before and after primary and secondary immunization, and bulk PBMC replicates and cell subsets were isolated.

What the treatment or condition label conveys for this sample: live attenuated yellow fever vaccine strain. A standard Ficoll-Paque protocol was used to isolate PBMCs from peripheral blood. CD4 and CD8 T-cell fractions were isolated with Dynabeads CD4 and CD8 positive selection kits. RNA was extracted with TriZol from bulk PBMCs, CD4 and CD8 fractions, and dextramer-positive and dextramer-negative fractions. The V and J ends are trimmed by 3 bases and 0 bases, leaving 7 bases between them. The cysteine opens and the phenylalanine closes a CDR3 of 14 amino acids. Of all the DNA, just the CDR3 is kept, 42 bases in frame from base 1. Taken from the germline V gene (reference sequence), the CDR1 and CDR2 loops are LNHDA and SQIVND. Study-wide conclusions, independent of this receptor: Because only a couple of donors were included in the study, the extent to which the findings can be generalized is limited. After the booster, most clones that had expanded after primary vaccination were detected again (around 97% of CD4 and 70% to 90% of CD8), suggesting broad maintenance of memory. A small fraction of clonotypes showed up in both the CD4 and CD8 compartments, probably as a result of convergent recombination. Computational filtering was needed because FACS-sorted repertoires could contain abundant contaminating clonotypes from the bulk population. Compared with the primary T-cell response, the secondary T-cell response was weaker but faster, peaking on day 5 rather than day 15.

Reads for this sample came from an Illumina NovaSeq 6000. TCR cDNA was synthesized by 5'RACE template switching, through which a universal primer site and unique molecular identifiers were introduced. Priming of cDNA synthesis was performed from both the TCR alpha and TCR beta constant segments. Two PCR steps were used to amplify libraries, with sample barcodes and sequencing adapters being added in the second step. Libraries were sequenced on Illumina HiSeq 2500 (2x100 bp) or NovaSeq (2x150 bp). Turning to the authors' computational methods: MIGEC was used to demultiplex reads and collapse the reads into UMI consensus sequences, and MiXCR was used for V(D)J alignment. Using edgeR on replicate PBMC samples, clonotypes were called vaccine-responding if FDR was below 0.01 and the log2 fold change was above 5 up to day 15. Each bulk clonotype was labeled CD4 or CD8 based on which sequenced repertoire, CD4 or CD8, contained the clonotype at higher abundance. TCRdb trimmed public reads at Q25 via fastp, called clones via MiXCR and kept in-frame beta chains. Duplicate CDR3 protein sequences are folded into a single record with the most common DNA and genes. It is TCRdb's table, rather than the study itself, that gives the V and J calls and clone size. The sample yields 300,000 to 400,000 distinct CDR3 sequences; roughly an eighth were counted once. Jointly, the top ten make up 3.2% of the sample.

This clonotype was seen only a few times. Its specific antigen is unknown. It has no much larger one-base neighbor in the sample; base qualities were not kept. This receptor was identified in a man between 18 and 29 years old who received the YFV17D yellow fever vaccine. Sequences were derived from CD4+ T cells sorted from PBMCs, sampled 15 days after the yellow fever booster vaccination. Recombination connected TRBV19 to TRBJ2-3, with no reliable assignment of the D segment. CDR3 sequence: CASSILGSTDTQYF. The DNA sequence follows: TGTGCCAGTAGTATTCTCGGCAGCACAGATACGCAGTATTTT.